This T cell receptor beta chain was obtained from a study of T cells in localized non-small cell lung cancer. Repertoires were generated with immunoSEQ multiplex PCR, while TCRdb's copy carries only in-frame clones and drops some. The table records approximately 29,000 clones, 78% of them present only once. Germline V lookup: CDR1 MNHEY, CDR2 SMNVEV (reference sequence). Trimming cost V 5 bases and J 2 bases; bases outside gene matches: 14. This CDR3 is built from 18 residues. This clonotype was obtained from a male donor aged 60 or older with stage II squamous cell lung carcinoma. This chain joins TRBV27 and TRBJ2-1, with 8 positions matching TRBD1. The material sequenced was peripheral blood, taken before any cancer treatment. The CDR3 DNA follows: TGTGCCAGCAGTCCTCGACCCGACAGGGGAGGTACCTACAATGAGCAGTTCTTC. Translation gives CASSPRPDRGGTYNEQFF.